This T cell receptor (beta chain) comes out of a study of CD8 T cells in Susac syndrome. Germline V gene lookup returns CDR1 SGHTA and CDR2 FQGNSA. The CDR3 loop spans 16 amino acids. The V and J ends lost 5 bases and 9 bases respectively, with 23 bases between them. cDNA came from roughly 0.53 to 1 ug RNA primed by random hexamers. TCR beta CDR3 was amplified by immunoSEQ covering 54 Vbeta and 13 Jbeta. TCRdb used MiXCR to reprocess the immunoSEQ multiplex PCR reads, holding one entry per CDR3 protein. The sample includes under 300,000 distinct CDR3 sequences, about 96% of them seen just once. Note on this clonotype: The antigen is unknown.

The study, taken as a whole, reports: No clonal expansion appeared among CD4+ T cells in Susac patients. Acknowledgment was made by the study that its TCR sequencing and HLA analysis involved a relatively small number of individuals.

This sequence originates from a human donor with Susac syndrome. This chain connects TRBV7-2 to TRBJ2-4; D is unresolved. The sequenced sample consisted of CD4+ T cells from PBMCs. The CDR3 nucleotides read TGTGCCAGCAGCCCCTACCCCAGCGACCGAGGAGCCATTCAGTACTTC. Translated, it gives CASSPYPSDRGAIQYF.